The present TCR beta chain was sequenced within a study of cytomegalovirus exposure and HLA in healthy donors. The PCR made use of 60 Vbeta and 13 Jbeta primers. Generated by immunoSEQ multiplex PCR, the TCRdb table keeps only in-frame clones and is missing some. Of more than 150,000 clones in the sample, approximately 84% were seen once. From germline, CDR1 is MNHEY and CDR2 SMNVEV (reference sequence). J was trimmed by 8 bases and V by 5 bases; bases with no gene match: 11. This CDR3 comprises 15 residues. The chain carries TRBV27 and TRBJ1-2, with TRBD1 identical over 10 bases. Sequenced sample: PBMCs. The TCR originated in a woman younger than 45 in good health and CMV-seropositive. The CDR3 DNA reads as TGTGCCAGCAGTGGCCGGACCGACAGGGGGCAAGGCTACACCTTC. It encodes CASSGRTDRGQGYTF.